The 18 T cell receptor beta chains listed next were all sequenced from one sample in a study of PD-1 blockade in classical Hodgkin lymphoma. Method: immunoSEQ multiplex PCR; TCRdb's copy keeps in-frame clones and lacks some. The sample yields 25,000 to 30,000 clones, around 86% seen once. The time point: cycle 4 day 1 (C4D1), after more than 5 weeks of nivolumab. All patients relapsed after autologous stem cell transplantation, and brentuximab vedotin exposure varied. The CD4+ T cells used were purified from thawed PBMCs through magnetic negative selection. Source: CD4+ T cells from blood, taken before the fourth cycle of nivolumab. The receptor source for this set is a human donor with classical Hodgkin lymphoma.

V and J are TRBV28 and TRBJ1-6, with 9 bases matching TRBD1. The CDR3 has 16 residues. Germline V gene data show CDR1 as MDHEN and CDR2 as SYDVKM. With V trimmed by 6 bases and J by 1 base, 4 bases remained unmatched. The CDR3 coding sequence is TGTGCCAGCAGAAAACAGGGGGCTTCCTATAATTCACCCCTCCACTTT. Residues: CASRKQGASYNSPLHF.

The chain joins TRBV6-1 to TRBJ2-2; unclear D gene. This CDR3 contains 12 residues. V dropped 7 bases and J dropped 0 bases, with 3 bases sitting between them. Germline loops: CDR1 MNHNS, CDR2 SASEGT. The CDR3 sequence is CASTPNTGELFF. CDR3 in DNA: TGTGCCAGCACGCCGAACACCGGGGAGCTGTTTTTT.

This chain connects TRBV15 to TRBJ2-5, with 15 bases identical to TRBD2. V was pared by 1 base and J by 4 bases, with 4 bases of the junction left unmatched. The CDR3 runs to 17 residues. Germline V gene lookup returns CDR1 LNHNV and CDR2 YYDKDF (reference sequence). This CDR3 is CATSRVGLAGGRETQYF. In DNA, the CDR3 is TGTGCCACCAGCAGAGTTGGACTAGCGGGAGGGCGAGAGACCCAGTACTTC.

The rearrangement joins TRBV10-3 to TRBJ1-4; unclear D gene. Trimming removed 6 bases from V and 5 bases from J, with 10 bases in between. This CDR3 is 13 amino acids long. The germline gives CDR1 ENHRY, CDR2 SYGVKD. The CDR3 protein is CAIRGTENEKLFF. DNA for the CDR3: TGTGCCATCAGAGGTACAGAAAATGAAAAACTGTTTTTT.

The CDR3 nucleotides read TGTGCCATCAGTGCGGCAAGTACAACTAATGAAAAACTGTTTTTT. This encodes CAISAASTTNEKLFF. The chain combines TRBV10-3 with TRBJ1-4; no firm D call. Trimming left V 4 bases short and J 0 bases short, with 9 bases between. The CDR3 covers 15 residues. CDR1 is ENHRY and CDR2 is SYGVKD in the germline V gene.

The chain links TRBV4-2 to TRBJ2-2, with TRBD1 matching over 8 bases. With 0 bases clipped from V and 4 bases from J, the junction kept 4 bases outside the gene matches. The CDR3 is made up of 16 amino acids. CDR1 and CDR2 from the germline V gene are LGHNA and YNFKEQ. The DNA of the CDR3 is TGTGCCAGCAGCCAAGAACAGGGGGGAGGCACCGGGGAGCTGTTTTTT. This encodes CASSQEQGGGTGELFF.

This clone was counted a single time. This chain's CDR3 is CASTSGGARETQYF. The CDR3 DNA is TGCGCCAGCACTAGCGGGGGGGCTCGAGAGACCCAGTACTTC. This chain joins TRBV10-2 and TRBJ2-5; TRBD2 aligns across 12 bases. The CDR3 spans 14 residues. Germline assignment: CDR1 WSHSY and CDR2 SAAADI. Germline trimming cut 7 bases from V and 4 bases from J; bases unmatched to any gene: 4.

The chain has TRBV10-3 and TRBJ2-1; a possible D gene is TRBD2 (5 bases). The CDR3 loop spans 14 amino acids. CDR1 and CDR2 (germline): ENHRY, SYGVKD. V was shortened by 4 bases and J by 9 bases, with 16 bases between the two germline ends. The CDR3 sequence is CAISAAGLSGEQFF. CDR3 bases: TGTGCCATCAGTGCGGCGGGTCTTAGTGGTGAGCAGTTCTTC.

The chain has TRBV5-1 and TRBJ2-2; D is perhaps TRBD2 (5 bases). Per germline, CDR1 SGHRS and CDR2 YFSETQ. The CDR3 is made up of 15 amino acids. V gave up 0 bases and J gave up 0 bases, with 6 bases separating them. The CDR3 protein is CASSLDSANTGELFF. As DNA, the CDR3 is TGCGCCAGCAGCTTGGATAGCGCGAACACCGGGGAGCTGTTTTTT. Drawing the rest from reference TRBV5-1 and TRBJ2-2, the complete variable domain is KAGVTQTPRYLIKTRGQQVTLSCSPISGHRSVSWYQQTPGQGLQFLFEYFSETQRNKGNFPGRFSGRQFSNSRSEMNVSTLELGDSALYLCASSLDSANTGELFFGEGSRLTVL.

J is TRBJ2-3 and V is TRBV19; 9 bases are shared with TRBD1. Germline lookup yields CDR1 LNHDA and CDR2 SQIVND (reference sequence). With V trimmed by 4 bases and J by 12 bases, 14 bases remained unmatched. The CDR3 sequence is 15 residues long. The CDR3 DNA reads as TGTGCCAGTAGTAAGGGGGGACAGGGCAAGAGCGTACAGTATTTT. Translation: CASSKGGQGKSVQYF. Using reference TRBV19 and TRBJ2-3 for the parts outside the CDR3, the full variable domain is DGGITQSPKYLFRKEGQNVTLSCEQNLNHDAMYWYRQDPGQGLRLIYYSQIVNDFQKGDIAEGYSVSREKKESFPLTVTSAQKNPTAFYLCASSKGGQGKSVQYFGPGTRLTVL.

The gene calls are TRBV11-2 and TRBJ2-1, with D hard to call. CDR1 and CDR2 (germline): SGHAT, FQNNGV. The CDR3 runs 12 residues. Trimming removed 0 bases from V and 5 bases from J, with 2 bases in between. The CDR3 DNA reads as TGTGCCAGCAGCTTAGAAGACAATGAGCAGTTCTTC. Translating it yields CASSLEDNEQFF.

The rearrangement uses TRBV6-1 and TRBJ1-4; possibly TRBD1 for D (6 bases). Trimming pared 6 bases from V and 7 bases from J, leaving 15 bases between. The CDR3 consists of 14 residues. The germline CDR1 and CDR2 sequences are MNHNS and SASEGT. The CDR3 coding sequence is TGTGCCAGCAGGGGCGGGGGCGCTGGTGAAAAACTGTTTTTT. Translating it yields CASRGGGAGEKLFF.

The chain employs TRBV5-1 and TRBJ1-1; possible D gene TRBD1, 5 bases. Germline loops: CDR1 SGHRS, CDR2 YFSETQ. The CDR3 contains 14 residues. V was trimmed by 5 bases and J by 0 bases, leaving 11 bases between them. The CDR3 region is CASRPGNLNTEAFF. The CDR3 nucleotides read TGCGCCAGCAGGCCAGGGAACTTGAACACTGAAGCTTTCTTT.

The chain links TRBV28 to TRBJ2-1; possible D gene TRBD2, 5 bases. Germline CDR1 is MDHEN and CDR2 is SYDVKM. There are 13 residues in the CDR3. The germline V and J ends were trimmed by 6 bases and 4 bases, with 10 bases remaining between them. CDR3 sequence: CASRLDSYNEQFF. CDR3 nucleotides: TGTGCCAGCAGATTGGACTCTTACAATGAGCAGTTCTTC.

The rearrangement links TRBV11-3 to TRBJ2-6; 8 nucleotides line up with TRBD1. CDR1 SGHNT and CDR2 YENEEA come from the germline V gene. The CDR3 contains 20 residues. J lost 0 bases, V lost 1 base, and 11 bases had no gene match. The CDR3 coding sequence is TGTGCCAGCAGCTTAGGGCAGGGGGCACAAGAAGGCTCTGGGGCCAACGTCCTGACTTTC. Translating gives CASSLGQGAQEGSGANVLTF.

This chain links TRBV27 with TRBJ1-1, with D maybe TRBD1 (5 bases). The ends were cut back, 2 bases at V and 3 bases at J, with 13 bases in the middle. The CDR3 is 15 amino acids. Germline V gene sequence: CDR1 MNHEY, CDR2 SMNVEV (reference sequence). The CDR3 coding sequence is TGTGCCAGCAGTTTAGGAATCGGGGGGGACACTGAAGCTTTCTTT. Translation: CASSLGIGGDTEAFF.

This chain links TRBV4-1 with TRBJ1-4; no clear D gene. The CDR3 runs 16 residues. With 1 base removed from V and 5 bases from J, the gap between germline ends came to 14 bases. Germline values: CDR1 MGHRA, CDR2 YSYEKL. CDR3 coding DNA: TGCGCCAGCAGCCAAGTAATTGGGGTCCTCAATGAAAAACTGTTTTTT. Translated: CASSQVIGVLNEKLFF.

The rearrangement uses TRBV7-3 and TRBJ2-1, with TRBD2 as a possible D gene (6 bases). Germline CDR1 and CDR2: SGHTA and FQGTGA. CDR3 length: 14 residues. The V and J ends lost 1 base and 3 bases respectively, with 7 bases between them. The CDR3 here is CASSLNGGYNEQFF. The CDR3 nucleotides are TGTGCCAGCAGCTTAAACGGGGGCTACAATGAGCAGTTCTTC.